The source of this T cell receptor beta chain is a study of blood T cell repertoires in COVID-19. Generated by immunoSEQ multiplex PCR, the TCRdb table keeps only in-frame clones and is missing some. The table records some 120,000 clones, around 81% of them present only once. In germline, CDR1 is SQVTM, CDR2 ANQGSEA. The CDR3 consists of 14 residues. Trimming removed 6 bases from V and 8 bases from J, with 23 bases in between. The receptor's source is a woman aged 45-65 years with acute or convalescent COVID-19. Sequencing was carried out using peripheral blood. This chain uses TRBV29-1 with TRBJ2-7; tentative D call: TRBD1 (6 bases). CDR3 DNA: TGCAGCGTCGGTGCCGTAGCAGGGGCCGGCAAGCAGTACTTC. Protein: CSVGAVAGAGKQYF.